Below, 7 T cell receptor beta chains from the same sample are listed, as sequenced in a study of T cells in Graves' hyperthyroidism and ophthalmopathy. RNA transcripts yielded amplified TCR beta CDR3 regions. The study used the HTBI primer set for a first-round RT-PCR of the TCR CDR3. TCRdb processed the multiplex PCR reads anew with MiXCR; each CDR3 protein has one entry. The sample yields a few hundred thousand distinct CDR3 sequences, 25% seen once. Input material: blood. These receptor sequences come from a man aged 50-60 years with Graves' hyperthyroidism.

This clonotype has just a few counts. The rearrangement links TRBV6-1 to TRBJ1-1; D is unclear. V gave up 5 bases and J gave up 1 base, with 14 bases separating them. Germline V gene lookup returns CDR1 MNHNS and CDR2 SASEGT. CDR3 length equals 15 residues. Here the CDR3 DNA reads TGTGCCAGCAGTCCTCCACCCTCAAGGAACACTGAAGCTTTCTTT. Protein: CASSPPPSRNTEAFF.

CDR3 in amino acids: CASSVRSGTTYEQYF. The CDR3 DNA reads TGTGCCAGCAGCGTAAGGAGCGGGACTACCTACGAGCAGTACTTC. V gene TRBV9 combines with J gene TRBJ2-7; 7 bases match TRBD2. Germline CDR1 is SGDLS and CDR2 is YYNGEE. The CDR3 has 15 amino acids. Trimming took 1 base from V and 2 from J; bases not matched to a gene: 6.

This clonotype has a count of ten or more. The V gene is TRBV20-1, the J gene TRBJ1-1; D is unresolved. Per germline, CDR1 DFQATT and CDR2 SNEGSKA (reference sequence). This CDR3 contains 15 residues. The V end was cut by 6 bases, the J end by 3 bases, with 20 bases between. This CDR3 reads CSATLPLRRDTEAFF. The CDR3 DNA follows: TGCAGTGCCACCTTACCGCTACGTCGGGACACTGAAGCTTTCTTT.

The CDR3 loop is CAGRTAFSGANVLTF. The CDR3 DNA sequence: TGTGCCGGAAGGACAGCTTTTTCTGGGGCCAACGTCCTGACTTTC. The chain combines TRBV6-1 with TRBJ2-6; weak D call: TRBD1 (6 bases). Germline V CDR1 and CDR2: MNHNS, SASEGT. The CDR3 length is 15 residues. The V gene lost 11 bases and the J gene lost 1 base, with 15 bases spanning the gap.

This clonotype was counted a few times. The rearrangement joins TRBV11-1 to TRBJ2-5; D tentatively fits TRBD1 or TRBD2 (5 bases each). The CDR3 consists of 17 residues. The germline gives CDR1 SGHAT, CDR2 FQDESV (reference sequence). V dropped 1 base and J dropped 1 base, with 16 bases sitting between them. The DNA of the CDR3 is TGTGCCAGCAGCTTAGGGGGGTTGGTGATACCCCAAGAGACCCAGTACTTC. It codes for CASSLGGLVIPQETQYF.

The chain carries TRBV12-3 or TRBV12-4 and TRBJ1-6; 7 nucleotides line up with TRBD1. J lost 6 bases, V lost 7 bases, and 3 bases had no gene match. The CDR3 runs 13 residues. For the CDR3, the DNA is TGTGCCAGCAAACAGGGGCCTAATTCACCCCTCCACTTT. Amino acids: CASKQGPNSPLHF.

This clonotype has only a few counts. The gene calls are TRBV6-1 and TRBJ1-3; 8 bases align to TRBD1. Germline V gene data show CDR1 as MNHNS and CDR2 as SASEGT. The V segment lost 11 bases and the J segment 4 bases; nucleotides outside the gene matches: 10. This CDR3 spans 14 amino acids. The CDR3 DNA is TGTGCCTCCTACTCCAGGGGGCTCGGAAACACCATATATTTT. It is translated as CASYSRGLGNTIYF.